The next 7 T cell receptor beta chains were all read from a single sample in a study of T cells in Graves' hyperthyroidism and ophthalmopathy. RNA transcripts yielded amplified TCR beta CDR3 regions. When the TCR CDR3 underwent first-round RT-PCR, the HTBI primer set was used. TCRdb recomputed calls from the multiplex PCR reads with MiXCR, one row per CDR3 protein. The data contain approximately 590,000 distinct CDR3 sequences, approximately 15% of them seen just once; the ten biggest clones take up around 7.3%. The sequenced sample was blood. All receptors come from a woman between 25 and 40 years old with Graves' hyperthyroidism.

This clonotype was observed at least ten times. The rearrangement uses TRBV28 and TRBJ1-1; TRBD1 matches at 7 bases. Germline CDR1 and CDR2: MDHEN and SYDVKM. J gave up 0 bases and V 6 bases, and 7 bases lay outside the gene matches. The CDR3 runs 15 residues. The CDR3, as DNA: TGTGCCAGCAGAAAACAGGGGCCCATGAACACTGAAGCTTTCTTT. Encoded protein: CASRKQGPMNTEAFF.

This clonotype was recorded at least ten times. CDR3 residues: CASSPDSGPREKLFF. CDR3 DNA sequence: TGTGCCAGCAGCCCTGATTCGGGGCCAAGGGAAAAACTGTTTTTT. This chain joins TRBV28 and TRBJ1-4, with TRBD1 as a possible D gene (5 bases). Germline V gene sequence: CDR1 MDHEN, CDR2 SYDVKM. The germline V and J ends were trimmed by 6 bases and 8 bases, with 19 bases remaining between them. This CDR3 spans 15 amino acids.

The table lists this clonotype with a few counts. A much larger clone is a single base away; this may be a read error. This chain connects TRBV15 to TRBJ1-1; no clear D gene. V dropped 3 bases and J dropped 1 base, with 15 bases sitting between them. Germline V lookup: CDR1 LNHNV, CDR2 YYDKDF (reference sequence). This CDR3 has 16 amino acids. The chain's CDR3 is CATSSAQVNSNTEAFF. Written as DNA, the CDR3 is TGTGCCACCAGCAGTGCTCAGGTTAACTCGAACACTGAAGCTTTCTTT.

J is TRBJ2-1 and V is TRBV20-1; 12 bases are a match to TRBD2. The CDR3 is 15 residues long. Per germline, CDR1 DFQATT and CDR2 SNEGSKA (reference sequence). V dropped 2 bases and J dropped 7; count of bases not matched to a gene: 6. CDR3 in DNA: TGCAGTGCTAGAATCCTTGGACTAGCGGGAAATGAGCAGTTCTTC. Amino acid sequence: CSARILGLAGNEQFF.

Ten or more counts support this clonotype. The chain uses TRBV6-6 and TRBJ2-7; tentatively, D is TRBD1 (6 bases). This CDR3 spans 14 amino acids. Germline V gene data show CDR1 as MNHNY and CDR2 as SVGAGI (reference sequence). The germline V and J ends were trimmed by 0 bases and 5 bases, with 11 bases remaining between them. This CDR3 is CASSYSGGSHEQYF. The DNA of the CDR3 is TGTGCCAGCAGTTACTCAGGGGGATCCCACGAGCAGTACTTC.

The sample holds many counts of this clonotype. The chain has TRBV5-8 and TRBJ2-2, with 12 bases matching TRBD2. The junction had 6 bases not matched to a gene; V was cut back by 4 bases and J by 2 bases. The CDR3 runs 17 residues. Germline V CDR1 and CDR2: SGHTS, YDEGEE. The CDR3 here is CASSPAGLAGNTGELFF. CDR3 bases: TGTGCCAGCAGCCCGGCTGGACTAGCGGGAAACACCGGGGAGCTGTTTTTT.

Remarks on this clonotype: A read error may be the cause here, since a much bigger clone is one base away. This chain uses TRBV20-1 with TRBJ1-1, with TRBD1 identical over 7 bases. Trimming cost V 3 bases and J 3 bases; bases outside gene matches: 7. Per the germline V gene, CDR1 is DFQATT and CDR2 is SNEGSKA (reference sequence). This CDR3 contains 14 residues. CDR3 in amino acids: CSASQRQGDTEAFF. The CDR3 DNA reads TGCAGTGCTAGTCAGAGACAGGGTGACACTGAAGCTTTCTTT.